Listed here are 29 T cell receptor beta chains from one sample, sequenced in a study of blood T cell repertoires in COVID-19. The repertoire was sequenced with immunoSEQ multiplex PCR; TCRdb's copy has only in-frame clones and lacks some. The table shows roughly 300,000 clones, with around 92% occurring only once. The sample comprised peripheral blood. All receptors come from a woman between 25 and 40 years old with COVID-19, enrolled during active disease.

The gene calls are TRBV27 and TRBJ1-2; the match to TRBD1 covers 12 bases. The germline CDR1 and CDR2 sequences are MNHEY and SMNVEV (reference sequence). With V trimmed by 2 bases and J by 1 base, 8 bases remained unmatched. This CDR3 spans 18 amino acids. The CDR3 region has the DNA TGTGCCAGCAGTTTAACCGGGACAGGGGGCTCTATTAACTATGGCTACACCTTC. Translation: CASSLTGTGGSINYGYTF.

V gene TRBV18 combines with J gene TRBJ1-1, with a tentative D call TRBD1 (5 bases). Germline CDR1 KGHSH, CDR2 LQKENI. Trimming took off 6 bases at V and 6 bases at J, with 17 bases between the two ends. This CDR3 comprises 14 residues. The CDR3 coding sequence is TGTGCCAGCTCTCTGATGGGGGGGGACCCTGAAGCTTTCTTT. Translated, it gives CASSLMGGDPEAFF.

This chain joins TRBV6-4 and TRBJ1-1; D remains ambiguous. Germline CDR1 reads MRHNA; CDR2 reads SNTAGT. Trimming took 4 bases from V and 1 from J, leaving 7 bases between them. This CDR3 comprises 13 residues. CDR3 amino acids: CASSGGRNTEAFF. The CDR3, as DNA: TGTGCCAGCAGTGGAGGAAGGAACACTGAAGCTTTCTTT.

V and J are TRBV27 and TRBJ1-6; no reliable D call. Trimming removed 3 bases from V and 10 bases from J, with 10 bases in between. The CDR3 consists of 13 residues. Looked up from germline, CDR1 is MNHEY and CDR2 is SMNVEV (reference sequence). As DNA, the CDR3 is TGTGCCAGCAGTTTCCGGTTAGAATCACCCCTCCACTTT. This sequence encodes CASSFRLESPLHF.

In DNA, the CDR3 is TGTGCCAGCAGCTACTACACAGGGGATGAGCAGTTCTTC. This translates into CASSYYTGDEQFF. The chain recombines TRBV11-1 with TRBJ2-1; 7 bases map to TRBD1. V lost 4 bases, J lost 8 bases, and 5 bases stayed unmatched. Germline assignment: CDR1 SGHAT and CDR2 FQDESV (reference sequence). The CDR3 extends over 13 amino acids.

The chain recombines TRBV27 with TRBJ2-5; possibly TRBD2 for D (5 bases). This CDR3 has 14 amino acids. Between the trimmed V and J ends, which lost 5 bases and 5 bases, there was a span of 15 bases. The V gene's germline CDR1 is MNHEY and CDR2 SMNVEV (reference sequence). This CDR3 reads CASSPRDFEETQYF. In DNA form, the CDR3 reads TGTGCCAGCAGTCCCCGGGATTTCGAGGAGACCCAGTACTTC.

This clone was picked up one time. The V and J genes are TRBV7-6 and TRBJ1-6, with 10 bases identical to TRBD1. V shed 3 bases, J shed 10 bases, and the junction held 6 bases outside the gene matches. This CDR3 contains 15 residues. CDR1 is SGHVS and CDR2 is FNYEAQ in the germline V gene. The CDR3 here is CASSLAGTGDSPLHF. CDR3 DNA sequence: TGTGCCAGCAGCTTGGCCGGGACAGGGGACTCACCCCTCCACTTT.

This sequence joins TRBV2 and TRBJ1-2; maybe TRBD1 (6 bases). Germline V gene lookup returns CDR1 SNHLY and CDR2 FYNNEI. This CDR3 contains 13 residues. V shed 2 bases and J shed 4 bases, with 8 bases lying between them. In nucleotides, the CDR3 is TGTGCCAGCAGTGAATCCAGGGGCTATGGCTACACCTTC. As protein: CASSESRGYGYTF.

CDR3 sequence: CASSQHRGGNQPQHF. CDR3 sequence (DNA): TGTGCCAGCAGCCAACACAGGGGGGGCAATCAGCCCCAGCATTTT. The rearrangement links TRBV4-2 to TRBJ1-5; 8 positions agree with TRBD1. Germline trimming cut 2 bases from V and 2 bases from J; bases unmatched to any gene: 2. The CDR3 is 15 amino acids. Per germline, CDR1 LGHNA and CDR2 YNFKEQ.

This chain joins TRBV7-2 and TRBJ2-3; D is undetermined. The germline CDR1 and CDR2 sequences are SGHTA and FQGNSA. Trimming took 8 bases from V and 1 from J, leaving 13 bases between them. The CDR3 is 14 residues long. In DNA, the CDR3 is TGTGCCAGCCATGGGTTCCGGGGCACAGATACGCAGTATTTT. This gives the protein CASHGFRGTDTQYF.

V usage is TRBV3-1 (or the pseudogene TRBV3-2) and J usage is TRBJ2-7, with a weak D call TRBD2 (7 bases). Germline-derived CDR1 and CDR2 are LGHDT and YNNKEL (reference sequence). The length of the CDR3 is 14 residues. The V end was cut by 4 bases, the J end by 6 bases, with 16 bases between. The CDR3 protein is CASSPRGAVTEQYF. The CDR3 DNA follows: TGTGCCAGCAGCCCCCGGGGGGCGGTTACCGAGCAGTACTTC.

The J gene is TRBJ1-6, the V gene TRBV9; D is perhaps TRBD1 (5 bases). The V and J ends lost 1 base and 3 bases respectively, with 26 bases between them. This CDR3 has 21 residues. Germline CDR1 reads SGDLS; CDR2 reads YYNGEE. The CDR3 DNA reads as TGTGCCAGCAGCGTACACCTCCTGGGTGGGGCATGGCCTTGCTATAATTCACCCCTCCACTTT. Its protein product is CASSVHLLGGAWPCYNSPLHF. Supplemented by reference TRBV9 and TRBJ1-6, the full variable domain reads DSGVTQTPKHLITATGQRVTLRCSPRSGDLSVYWYQQSLDQGLQFLIQYYNGEERAKGNILERFSAQQFPDLHSELNLSSLELGDSALYFCASSVHLLGGAWPCYNSPLHFGNGTRLTVT.

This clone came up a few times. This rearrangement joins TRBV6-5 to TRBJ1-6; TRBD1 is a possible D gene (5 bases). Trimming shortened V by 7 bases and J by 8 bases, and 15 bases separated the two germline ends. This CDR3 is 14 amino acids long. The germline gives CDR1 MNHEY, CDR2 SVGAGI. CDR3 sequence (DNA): TGTGCCAGCATTAGGGGCAGGGCGGATTCACCCCTCCACTTT. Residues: CASIRGRADSPLHF.

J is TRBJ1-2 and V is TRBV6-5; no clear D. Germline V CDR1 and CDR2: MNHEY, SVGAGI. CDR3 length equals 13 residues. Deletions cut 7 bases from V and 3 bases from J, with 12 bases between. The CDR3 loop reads CASTLGQDYGYTF. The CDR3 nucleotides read TGTGCCAGCACCCTTGGGCAGGACTATGGCTACACCTTC.

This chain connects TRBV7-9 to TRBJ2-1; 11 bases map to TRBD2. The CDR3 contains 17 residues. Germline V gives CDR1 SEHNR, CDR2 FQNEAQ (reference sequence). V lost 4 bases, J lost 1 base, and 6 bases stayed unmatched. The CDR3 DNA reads TGTGCCAGCAGCTACGGACTAGCGGGCAATTCCTACAATGAGCAGTTCTTC. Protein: CASSYGLAGNSYNEQFF.

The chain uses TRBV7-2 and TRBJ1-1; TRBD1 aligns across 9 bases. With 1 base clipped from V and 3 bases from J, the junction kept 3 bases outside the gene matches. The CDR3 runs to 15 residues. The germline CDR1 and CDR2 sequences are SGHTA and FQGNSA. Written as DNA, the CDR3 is TGTGCCAGCAGCTTAGTGAGGACAGGGGACACTGAAGCTTTCTTT. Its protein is CASSLVRTGDTEAFF.

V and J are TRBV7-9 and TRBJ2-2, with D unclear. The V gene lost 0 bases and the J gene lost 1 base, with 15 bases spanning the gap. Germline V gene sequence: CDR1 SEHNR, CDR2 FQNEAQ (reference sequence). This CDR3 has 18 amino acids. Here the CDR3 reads CASSLATNRDKNTGELFF. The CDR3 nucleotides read TGTGCCAGCAGCTTAGCGACGAACAGAGACAAGAACACCGGGGAGCTGTTTTTT. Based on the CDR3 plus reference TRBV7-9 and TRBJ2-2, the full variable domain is DTGVSQNPRHKITKRGQNVTFRCDPISEHNRLYWYRQTLGQGPEFLTYFQNEAQLEKSRLLSDRFSAERPKGSFSTLEIQRTEQGDSAMYLCASSLATNRDKNTGELFFGEGSRLTVL.

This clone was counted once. CDR3 amino acids: CASSKVPGPNYGYTF. DNA of the CDR3: TGTGCCAGCAGCAAAGTCCCAGGGCCCAACTATGGCTACACCTTC. The genes are TRBV21-1 and TRBJ1-2; the table names TRBD1, a call not compared with the DNA. TRBV21-1 is tagged as a pseudogene. The CDR3 contains 15 residues.

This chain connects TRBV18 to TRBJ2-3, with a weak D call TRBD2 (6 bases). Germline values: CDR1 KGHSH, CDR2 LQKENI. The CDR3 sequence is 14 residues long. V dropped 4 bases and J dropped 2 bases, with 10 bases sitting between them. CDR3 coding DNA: TGTGCCAGCTCACACCCGGGGGACACAGATACGCAGTATTTT. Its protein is CASSHPGDTDTQYF.

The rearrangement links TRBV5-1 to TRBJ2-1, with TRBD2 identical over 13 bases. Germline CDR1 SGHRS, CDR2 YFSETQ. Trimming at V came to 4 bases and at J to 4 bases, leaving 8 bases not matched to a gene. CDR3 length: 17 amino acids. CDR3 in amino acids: CASSPGLAGALYNEQFF. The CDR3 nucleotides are TGCGCCAGCAGCCCTGGACTAGCGGGGGCCCTTTACAATGAGCAGTTCTTC.

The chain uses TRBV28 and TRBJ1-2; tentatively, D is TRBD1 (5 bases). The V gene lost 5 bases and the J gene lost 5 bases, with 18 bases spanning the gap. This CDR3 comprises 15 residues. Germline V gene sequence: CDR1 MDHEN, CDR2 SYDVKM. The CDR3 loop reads CASSIGGRRTYGYTF. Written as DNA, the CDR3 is TGTGCCAGCAGTATCGGGGGGAGACGGACATATGGCTACACCTTC.

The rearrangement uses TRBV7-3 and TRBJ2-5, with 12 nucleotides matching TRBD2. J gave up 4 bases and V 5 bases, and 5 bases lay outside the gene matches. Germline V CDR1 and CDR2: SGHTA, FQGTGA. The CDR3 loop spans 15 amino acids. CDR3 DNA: TGTGCCAGCAGCCGGACTAGCGGGGCACTAGAGACCCAGTACTTC. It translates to CASSRTSGALETQYF.

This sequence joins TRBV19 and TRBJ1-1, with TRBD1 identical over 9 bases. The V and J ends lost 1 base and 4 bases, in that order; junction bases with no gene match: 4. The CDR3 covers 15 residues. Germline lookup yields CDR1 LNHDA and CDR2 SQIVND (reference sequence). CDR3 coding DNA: TGTGCCAGTAGTATAGGGACAGGGGTTGGCACTGAAGCTTTCTTT. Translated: CASSIGTGVGTEAFF.

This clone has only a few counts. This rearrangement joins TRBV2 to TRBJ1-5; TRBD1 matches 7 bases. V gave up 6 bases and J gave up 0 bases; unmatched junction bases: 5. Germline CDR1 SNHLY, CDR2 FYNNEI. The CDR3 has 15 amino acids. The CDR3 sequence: CASSGGQPSNQPQHF. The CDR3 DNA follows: TGTGCCAGCAGCGGGGGACAGCCTAGCAATCAGCCCCAGCATTTT.

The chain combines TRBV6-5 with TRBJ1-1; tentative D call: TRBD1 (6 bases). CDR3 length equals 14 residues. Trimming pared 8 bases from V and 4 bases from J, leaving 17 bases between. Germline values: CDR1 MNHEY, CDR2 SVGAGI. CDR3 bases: TGTGCCAGCCAAAAACAGGGTCGCGCCACTGAAGCTTTCTTT. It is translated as CASQKQGRATEAFF.

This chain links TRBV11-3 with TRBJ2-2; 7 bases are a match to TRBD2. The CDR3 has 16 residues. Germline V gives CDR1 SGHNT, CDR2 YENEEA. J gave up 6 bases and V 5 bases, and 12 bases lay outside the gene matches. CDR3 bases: TGTGCCAGCAGCGACACAACTAGCGCGGCGGCCGGGGAGCTGTTTTTT. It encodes CASSDTTSAAAGELFF. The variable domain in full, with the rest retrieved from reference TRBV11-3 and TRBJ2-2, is EAGVVQSPRYKIIEKKQPVAFWCNPISGHNTLYWYLQNLGQGPELLIRYENEEAVDDSQLPKDRFSAERLKGVDSTLKIQPAELGDSAVYLCASSDTTSAAAGELFFGEGSRLTVL.

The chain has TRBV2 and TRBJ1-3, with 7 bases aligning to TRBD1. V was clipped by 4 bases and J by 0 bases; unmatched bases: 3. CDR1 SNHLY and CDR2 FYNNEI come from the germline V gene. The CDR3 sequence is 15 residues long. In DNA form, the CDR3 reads TGTGCCAGCAGTGGGACAGGACGCTCTGGAAACACCATATATTTT. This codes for CASSGTGRSGNTIYF.

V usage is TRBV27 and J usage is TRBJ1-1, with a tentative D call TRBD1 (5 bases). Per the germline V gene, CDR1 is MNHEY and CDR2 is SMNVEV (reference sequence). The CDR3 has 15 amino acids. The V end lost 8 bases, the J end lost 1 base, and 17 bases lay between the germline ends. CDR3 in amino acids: CASARSRDSNTEAFF. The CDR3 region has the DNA TGTGCCAGCGCCCGTTCGAGGGACTCGAACACTGAAGCTTTCTTT.

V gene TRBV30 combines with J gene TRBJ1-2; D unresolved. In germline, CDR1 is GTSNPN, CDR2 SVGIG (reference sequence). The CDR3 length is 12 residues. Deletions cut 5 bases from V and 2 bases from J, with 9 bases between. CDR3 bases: TGTGCCTGGCTGGGAGCGAACTATGGCTACACCTTC. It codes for CAWLGANYGYTF.